The present TCR beta chain was sequenced within a study of shared clonotypes between healthy human individuals. V lost 4 bases to trimming and J lost 2 bases; unmatched junction nucleotides: 5. This CDR3 region has 15 residues. Per germline, CDR1 SNHLY and CDR2 FYNNEI. Points from the study as a whole: The small donor group covered limited genetic and exposure diversity.

The naive CD8 subset, CD45RO-negative cells positively selected for CCR7, excluded terminally differentiated effector memory CD45RA+ cells. For this clone: Its antigen remains unidentified.

Execution of the assay was at deep level. Only in-frame clones appear in the TCRdb table, and some are missing; sequencing was by immunoSEQ multiplex PCR. The data show around 2.1 million clones, 85% to 95% seen once. J is TRBJ2-5 and V is TRBV2, with 9 bases that match TRBD1. The specimen sequenced was naive CD8+ T cells from PBMCs. This TCR was sampled from a man aged 18-30 years in good health. Some clones in this sample may be carry-over from other donors' samples. The CDR3 here is CASSVGQGQQETQYF. The CDR3 DNA reads as TGTGCCAGCAGTGTAGGACAGGGGCAACAAGAGACCCAGTACTTC.